These 2 T cell receptor beta chains were sequenced from one sample in a study of CD8+ T cells in alopecia areata. As to treatment: oral pan-JAK inhibitor, 5-10 mg twice daily. Extracted RNA was reverse transcribed, and the resulting cDNA served as sequencing template. Produced via immunoSEQ multiplex PCR; TCRdb's table is partial and in-frame only. The sample consists of 100,000 to 150,000 clones, over 55% of them appearing once. The specimen comprised CD4+ T cells sorted from blood, sampled at week 4, from a patient treated with tofacitinib. The receptors come from a human donor with alopecia areata.

The genes are TRBV29-1 and TRBJ2-7, with TRBD1 matching 8 bases. The V gene's germline CDR1 is SQVTM and CDR2 ANQGSEA. With 6 bases clipped from V and 1 base from J, the junction kept 5 bases outside the gene matches. The CDR3 has 13 amino acids. CDR3 loop: CSVIGQGSYEQYF. The CDR3 DNA sequence: TGCAGCGTAATAGGACAGGGATCCTACGAGCAGTACTTC.

The chain is built from TRBV19 and TRBJ1-1, with a weak D call TRBD1 (5 bases). The CDR3 is made up of 15 amino acids. Per the germline V gene, CDR1 is LNHDA and CDR2 is SQIVND (reference sequence). V lost 3 bases to trimming and J lost 4 bases, with 15 bases between them. The CDR3 here is CASSIQLRGSTEAFF. DNA of the CDR3: TGTGCCAGTAGTATTCAGTTGCGGGGGAGCACTGAAGCTTTCTTT.